One and the same sample provided the 10 T cell receptor beta chains below, sequenced in a study of shared clonotypes between healthy human individuals. This table comes from immunoSEQ multiplex PCR, and its TCRdb copy is limited to in-frame clones, with some not included. The sample holds 2 million to 2.5 million clones, 80% to 95% seen once. Material: naive CD4+ T cells from PBMCs. Subset of the sample: CD45RA+ positively selected. Receptors were obtained from a man aged 18 to 29 in good health. Some clones in this sample may be carry-over from other donors' samples.

CDR3 sequence: CASSFDPLRPGAFF. CDR3 nucleotides: TGTGCCAGCAGTTTTGACCCCCTTCGCCCGGGGGCTTTCTTT. The rearrangement joins TRBV28 to TRBJ1-1; D gene uncertain. Germline assignment: CDR1 MDHEN and CDR2 SYDVKM. V dropped 3 bases and J dropped 11 bases, with 19 bases sitting between them. CDR3 length equals 14 residues. Full variable domain (outside the CDR3, taken from reference TRBV28 and TRBJ1-1): DVKVTQSSRYLVKRTGEKVFLECVQDMDHENMFWYRQDPGLGLRLIYFSYDVKMKEKGDIPEGYSVSREKKERFSLILESASTNQTSMYLCASSFDPLRPGAFFGQGTRLTVV.

The rearrangement joins TRBV2 to TRBJ2-3; D unclear. CDR3 length equals 15 residues. CDR1 and CDR2 (germline): SNHLY, FYNNEI. V was trimmed by 4 bases and J by 0 bases, leaving 11 bases between them. CDR3 sequence (DNA): TGTGCCAGCAGTGGCACGACGCGGAGCACAGATACGCAGTATTTT. Its translation: CASSGTTRSTDTQYF. Full variable domain (missing parts from reference TRBV2 and TRBJ2-3): EPEVTQTPSHQVTQMGQEVILRCVPISNHLYFYWYRQILGQKVEFLVSFYNNEISEKSEIFDDQFSVERPDGSNFTLKIRSTKLEDSAMYFCASSGTTRSTDTQYFGPGTRLTVL.

The chain couples TRBV7-9 to TRBJ2-7; D is unresolved. From germline, CDR1 is SEHNR and CDR2 FQNEAQ (reference sequence). The V end was cut by 1 base, the J end by 4 bases, with 17 bases between. CDR3 length equals 16 residues. The chain's CDR3 is CASSLDLPRSPYEQYF. CDR3 nucleotides: TGTGCCAGCAGCTTAGATCTACCGCGGAGCCCGTACGAGCAGTACTTC.

This rearrangement joins TRBV29-1 to TRBJ1-1; unclear D gene. V gave up 4 bases and J gave up 5 bases, with 8 bases separating them. The CDR3 contains 11 residues. Germline CDR1 and CDR2: SQVTM and ANQGSEA. CDR3 sequence reads: CSVVAVTEAFF. The CDR3 DNA follows: TGCAGCGTTGTAGCTGTTACTGAAGCTTTCTTT.

CDR3 in DNA: TGTGCCAGCAGTTCTAGCGGGAGTCCCCACAATGAGCAGTTCTTC. It is translated as CASSSSGSPHNEQFF. This chain links TRBV6-6 with TRBJ2-1, with 10 bases that match TRBD2. V dropped 4 bases and J dropped 5; count of bases not matched to a gene: 5. This CDR3 comprises 15 residues. Germline V lookup: CDR1 MNHNY, CDR2 SVGAGI (reference sequence).

The chain recombines TRBV7-6 with TRBJ1-5; no firm D call. The CDR3 sequence is 13 residues long. From germline, CDR1 is SGHVS and CDR2 FNYEAQ. V shed 1 base and J shed 4 bases, with 5 bases lying between them. This CDR3 is CASSLEQNQPQHF. CDR3 sequence (DNA): TGTGCCAGCAGCTTAGAACAGAATCAGCCCCAGCATTTT.

Remarks on this clone: This sample also contains other DNA sequences that code for the same CDR3. The chain combines TRBV7-2 with TRBJ1-5, with D unclear. Trimming took 2 bases from V and 0 from J, leaving 11 bases between them. CDR1 and CDR2 (germline): SGHTA, FQGNSA. The CDR3 extends over 16 amino acids. CDR3 protein: CASSLRGPYSNQPQHF. DNA of the CDR3: TGTGCCAGCAGCTTACGCGGTCCTTATAGCAATCAGCCCCAGCATTTT. Full variable domain (rest looked up from reference TRBV7-2 and TRBJ1-5): GAGVSQSPSNKVTEKGKDVELRCDPISGHTALYWYRQSLGQGLEFLIYFQGNSAPDKSGLPSDRFSAERTGGSVSTLTIQRTQQEDSAVYLCASSLRGPYSNQPQHFGDGTRLSIL.

The chain combines TRBV19 with TRBJ2-2, with 7 bases that match TRBD2. Germline values: CDR1 LNHDA, CDR2 SQIVND (reference sequence). The V gene end was trimmed by 4 bases and the J gene end by 1 base; junction bases not matched to a gene: 6. This CDR3 comprises 16 residues. The CDR3 DNA sequence: TGTGCCAGTAGTAACAGCGGGATAAGGAACACCGGGGAGCTGTTTTTT. It specifies CASSNSGIRNTGELFF.

The chain joins TRBV28 to TRBJ1-1, with D possibly being TRBD1 (5 bases). The CDR3 length is 11 residues. Germline CDR1 reads MDHEN; CDR2 reads SYDVKM. Trimming removed 6 bases from V and 7 bases from J, with 9 bases in between. CDR3 DNA sequence: TGTGCCAGCAGCTGGCAGGGTGAAGCTTTCTTT. Residues: CASSWQGEAFF.

This chain links TRBV5-1 with TRBJ2-2; 8 nucleotides line up with TRBD1. V was clipped by 2 bases and J by 0 bases; unmatched bases: 3. The germline V gene has CDR1 SGHRS and CDR2 YFSETQ. The CDR3 loop spans 16 amino acids. This CDR3 reads CASSFARGPNTGELFF. CDR3 sequence (DNA): TGCGCCAGCAGCTTCGCCAGGGGGCCGAACACCGGGGAGCTGTTTTTT.